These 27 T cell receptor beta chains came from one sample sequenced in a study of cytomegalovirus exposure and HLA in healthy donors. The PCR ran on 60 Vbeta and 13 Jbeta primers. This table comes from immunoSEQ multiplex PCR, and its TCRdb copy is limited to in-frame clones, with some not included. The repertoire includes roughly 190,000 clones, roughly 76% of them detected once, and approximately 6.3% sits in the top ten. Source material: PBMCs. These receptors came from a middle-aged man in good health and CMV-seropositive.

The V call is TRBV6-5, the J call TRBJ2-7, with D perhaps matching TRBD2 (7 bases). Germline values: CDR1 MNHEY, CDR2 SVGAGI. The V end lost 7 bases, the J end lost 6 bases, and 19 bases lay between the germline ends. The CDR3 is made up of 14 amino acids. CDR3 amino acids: CASTKGGGGFEQYF. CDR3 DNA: TGTGCCAGCACTAAAGGCGGGGGCGGGTTCGAGCAGTACTTC.

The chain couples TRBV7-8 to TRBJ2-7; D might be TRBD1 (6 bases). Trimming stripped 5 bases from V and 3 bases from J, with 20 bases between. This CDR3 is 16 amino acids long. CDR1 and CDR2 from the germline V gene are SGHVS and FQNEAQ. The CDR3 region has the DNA TGTGCCAGCAGCCCCCGCAGGGGAACATTTATCTACGAGCAGTACTTC. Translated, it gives CASSPRRGTFIYEQYF.

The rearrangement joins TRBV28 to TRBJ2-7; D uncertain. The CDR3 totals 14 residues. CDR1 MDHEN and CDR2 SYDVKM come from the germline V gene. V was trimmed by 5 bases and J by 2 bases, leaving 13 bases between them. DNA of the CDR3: TGTGCCAGCAGTGGCGGCGCAATGACCTACGAGCAGTACTTC. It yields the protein CASSGGAMTYEQYF.

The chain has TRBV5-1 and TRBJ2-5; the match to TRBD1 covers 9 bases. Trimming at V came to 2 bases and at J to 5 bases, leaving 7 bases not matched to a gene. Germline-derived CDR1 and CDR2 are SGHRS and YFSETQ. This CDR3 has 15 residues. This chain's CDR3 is CASSFGDRVGETQYF. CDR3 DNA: TGCGCCAGCAGCTTTGGGGACAGGGTAGGGGAGACCCAGTACTTC.

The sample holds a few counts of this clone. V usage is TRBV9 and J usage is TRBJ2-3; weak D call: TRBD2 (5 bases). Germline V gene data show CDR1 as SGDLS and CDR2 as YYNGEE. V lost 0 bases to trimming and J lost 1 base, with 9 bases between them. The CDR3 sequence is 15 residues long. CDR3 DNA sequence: TGTGCCAGCAGCGTAGACTGGGGAGGCACAGATACGCAGTATTTT. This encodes CASSVDWGGTDTQYF. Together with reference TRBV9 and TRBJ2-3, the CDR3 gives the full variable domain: DSGVTQTPKHLITATGQRVTLRCSPRSGDLSVYWYQQSLDQGLQFLIQYYNGEERAKGNILERFSAQQFPDLHSELNLSSLELGDSALYFCASSVDWGGTDTQYFGPGTRLTVL.

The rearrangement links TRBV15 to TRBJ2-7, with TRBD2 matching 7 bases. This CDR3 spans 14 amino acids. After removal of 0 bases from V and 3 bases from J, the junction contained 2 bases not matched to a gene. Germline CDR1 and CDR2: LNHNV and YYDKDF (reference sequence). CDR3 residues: CATSRDGGGYEQYF. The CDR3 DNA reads TGTGCCACCAGCAGAGATGGCGGGGGCTACGAGCAGTACTTC.

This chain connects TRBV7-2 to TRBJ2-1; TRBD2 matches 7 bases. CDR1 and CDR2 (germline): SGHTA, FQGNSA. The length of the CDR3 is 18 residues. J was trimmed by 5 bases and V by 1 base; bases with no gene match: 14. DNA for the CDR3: TGTGCCAGCAGCTTAGTAAGTGGCGGGGGAGACTTTAACAATGAGCAGTTCTTC. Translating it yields CASSLVSGGGDFNNEQFF.

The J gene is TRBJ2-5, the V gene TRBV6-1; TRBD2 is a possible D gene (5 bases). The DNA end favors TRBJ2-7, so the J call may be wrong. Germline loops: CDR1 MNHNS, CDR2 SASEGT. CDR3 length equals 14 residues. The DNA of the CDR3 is TGTGCCAGCAGTGAAGAGAGAGGGATCGACGAGCAGTACTTC. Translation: CASSEERGIDEQYF.

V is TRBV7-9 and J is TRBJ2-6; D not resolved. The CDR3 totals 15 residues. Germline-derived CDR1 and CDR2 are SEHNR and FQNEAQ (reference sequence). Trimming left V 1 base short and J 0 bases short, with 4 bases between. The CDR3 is CASSLDSSGANVLTF. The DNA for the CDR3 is TGTGCCAGCAGCTTAGACAGCTCTGGGGCCAACGTCCTGACTTTC.

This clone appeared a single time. CDR3 region: CASSLQAGGTGKAEQYF. For the CDR3, the DNA is TGTGCCAGCAGCTTACAAGCTGGAGGGACAGGGAAGGCCGAGCAGTACTTC. This sequence joins TRBV7-2 and TRBJ2-7; 9 nucleotides align to TRBD1. Germline values: CDR1 SGHTA, CDR2 FQGNSA. This CDR3 has 17 residues. The junction had 14 bases not matched to a gene; V was cut back by 2 bases and J by 6 bases.

The CDR3 loop is CASSIGGNEKLFF. The CDR3 DNA sequence: TGTGCCAGTAGTATAGGAGGGAATGAAAAACTGTTTTTT. The chain employs TRBV19 and TRBJ1-4; unclear D gene. The length of the CDR3 is 13 residues. Trimming took off 1 base at V and 5 bases at J, with 5 bases between the two ends. Germline V CDR1 and CDR2: LNHDA, SQIVND (reference sequence).

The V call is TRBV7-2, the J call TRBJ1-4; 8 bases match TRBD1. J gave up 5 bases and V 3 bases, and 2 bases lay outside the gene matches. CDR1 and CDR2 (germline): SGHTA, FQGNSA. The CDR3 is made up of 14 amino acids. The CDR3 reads CASSFDRGNEKLFF. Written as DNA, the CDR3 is TGTGCCAGCAGCTTTGACAGGGGAAATGAAAAACTGTTTTTT.

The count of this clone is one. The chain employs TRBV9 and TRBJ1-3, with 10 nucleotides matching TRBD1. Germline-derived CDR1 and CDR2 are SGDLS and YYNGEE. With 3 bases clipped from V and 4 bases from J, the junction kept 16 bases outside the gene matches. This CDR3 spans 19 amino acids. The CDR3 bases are TGTGCCAGCAGCGCTTCCTCGACAGGGGGCGCCTCGGGAGGAAACACCATATATTTT. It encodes CASSASSTGGASGGNTIYF.

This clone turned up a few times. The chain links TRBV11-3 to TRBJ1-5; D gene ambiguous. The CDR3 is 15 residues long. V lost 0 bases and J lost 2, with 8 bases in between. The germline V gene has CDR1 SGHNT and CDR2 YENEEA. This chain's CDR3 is CASSLEPTGNQPQHF. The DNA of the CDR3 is TGTGCCAGCAGCTTAGAACCTACGGGCAATCAGCCCCAGCATTTT.

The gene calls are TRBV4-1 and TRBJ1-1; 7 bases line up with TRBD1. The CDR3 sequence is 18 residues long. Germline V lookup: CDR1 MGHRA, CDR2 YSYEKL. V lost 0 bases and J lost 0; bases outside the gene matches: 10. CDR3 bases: TGCGCCAGCAGCCAAGATGGACCCCCGGGACAGCTGAACACTGAAGCTTTCTTT. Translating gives CASSQDGPPGQLNTEAFF.

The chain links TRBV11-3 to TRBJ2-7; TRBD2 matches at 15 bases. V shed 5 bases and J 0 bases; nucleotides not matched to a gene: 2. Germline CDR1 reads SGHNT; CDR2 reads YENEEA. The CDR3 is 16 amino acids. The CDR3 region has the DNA TGTGCCAGCAGCCAGGGACTAGCGGGGGGCTCCTACGAGCAGTACTTC. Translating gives CASSQGLAGGSYEQYF.

CDR3 DNA: TGCGCCAGCAGCTTGTTCGGCGGGGGGCGAGGCGGGGAGCTGTTTTTT. Its protein product is CASSLFGGGRGGELFF. The V gene is TRBV5-1, the J gene TRBJ2-2; the match to TRBD2 covers 8 bases. The V gene end was trimmed by 1 base and the J gene end by 7 bases; junction bases not matched to a gene: 9. Germline CDR1 and CDR2: SGHRS and YFSETQ. This CDR3 spans 16 amino acids.

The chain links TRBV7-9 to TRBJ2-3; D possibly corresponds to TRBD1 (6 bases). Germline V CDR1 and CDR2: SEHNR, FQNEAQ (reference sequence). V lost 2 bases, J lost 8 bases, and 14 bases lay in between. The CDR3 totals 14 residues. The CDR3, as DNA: TGTGCCAGCAGCTTACAAACAGGGTTGGGTACGCAGTATTTT. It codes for CASSLQTGLGTQYF.

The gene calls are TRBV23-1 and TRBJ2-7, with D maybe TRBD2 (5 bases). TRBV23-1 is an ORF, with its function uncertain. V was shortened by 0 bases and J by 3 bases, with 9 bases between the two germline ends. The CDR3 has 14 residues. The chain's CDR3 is CASSQSGELYEQYF. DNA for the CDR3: TGCGCCAGCAGTCAATCCGGGGAGCTCTACGAGCAGTACTTC.

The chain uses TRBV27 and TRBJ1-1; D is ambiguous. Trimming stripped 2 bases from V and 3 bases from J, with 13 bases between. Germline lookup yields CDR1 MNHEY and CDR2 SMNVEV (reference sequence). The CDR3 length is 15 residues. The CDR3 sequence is CASSLIRGEDTEAFF. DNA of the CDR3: TGTGCCAGCAGTTTAATAAGAGGAGAGGACACTGAAGCTTTCTTT.

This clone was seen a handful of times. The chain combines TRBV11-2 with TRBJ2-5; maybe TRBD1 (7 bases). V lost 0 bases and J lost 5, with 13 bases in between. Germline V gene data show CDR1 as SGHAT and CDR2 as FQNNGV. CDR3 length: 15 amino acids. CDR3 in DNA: TGTGCCAGCAGCTTAGATCTGTCAGGGGGGGAGACCCAGTACTTC. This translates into CASSLDLSGGETQYF. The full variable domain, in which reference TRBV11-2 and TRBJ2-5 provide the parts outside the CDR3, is EAGVAQSPRYKIIEKRQSVAFWCNPISGHATLYWYQQILGQGPKLLIQFQNNGVVDDSQLPKDRFSAERLKGVDSTLKIQPAKLEDSAVYLCASSLDLSGGETQYFGPGTRLLVL.

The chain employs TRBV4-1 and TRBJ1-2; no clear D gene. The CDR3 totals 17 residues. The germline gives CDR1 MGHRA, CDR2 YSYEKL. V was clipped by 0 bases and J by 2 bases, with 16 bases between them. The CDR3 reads CASSQDGSGLLNYGYTF. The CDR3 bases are TGCGCCAGCAGCCAAGATGGTAGCGGTCTTCTCAACTATGGCTACACCTTC.

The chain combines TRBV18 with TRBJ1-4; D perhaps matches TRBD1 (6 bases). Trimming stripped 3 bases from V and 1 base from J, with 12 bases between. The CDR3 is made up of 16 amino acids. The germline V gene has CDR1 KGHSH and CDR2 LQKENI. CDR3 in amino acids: CASSPPSGVTNEKLFF. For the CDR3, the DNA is TGTGCCAGCTCACCTCCCTCAGGGGTAACTAATGAAAAACTGTTTTTT.

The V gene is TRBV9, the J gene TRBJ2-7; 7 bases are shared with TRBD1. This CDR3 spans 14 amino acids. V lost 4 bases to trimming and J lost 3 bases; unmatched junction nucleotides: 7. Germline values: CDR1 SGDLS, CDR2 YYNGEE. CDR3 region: CASSPPDRVYEQYF. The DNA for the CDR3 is TGTGCCAGCAGCCCACCCGACAGGGTCTACGAGCAGTACTTC.

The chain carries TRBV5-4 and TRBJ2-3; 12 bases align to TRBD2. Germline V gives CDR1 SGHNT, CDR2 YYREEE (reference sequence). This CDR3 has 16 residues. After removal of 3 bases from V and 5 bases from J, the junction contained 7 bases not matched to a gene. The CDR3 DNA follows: TGTGCCAGCAGCTCCCCTAGCGGGGGGGCCGAAGATACGCAGTATTTT. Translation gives CASSSPSGGAEDTQYF.

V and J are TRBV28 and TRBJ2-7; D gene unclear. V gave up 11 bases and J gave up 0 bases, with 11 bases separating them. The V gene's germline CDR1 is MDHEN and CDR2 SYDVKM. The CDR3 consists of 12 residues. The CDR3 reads CAATGSSYEQYF. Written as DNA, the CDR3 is TGTGCCGCCACCGGGTCCTCCTACGAGCAGTACTTC.

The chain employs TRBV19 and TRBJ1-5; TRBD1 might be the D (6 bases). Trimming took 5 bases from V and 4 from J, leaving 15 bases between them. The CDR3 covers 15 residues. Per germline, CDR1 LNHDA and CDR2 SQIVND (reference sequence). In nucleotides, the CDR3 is TGTGCCAGTAGTGTAATCAGGGGTCCTAATCAGCCCCAGCATTTT. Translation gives CASSVIRGPNQPQHF.